One sample yielded the 27 T cell receptor beta chains listed below, sequenced in a study of blood T cell repertoires in COVID-19. The protocol was immunoSEQ multiplex PCR, while the TCRdb copy is restricted to in-frame clones and leaves out a portion. Of about 120,000 clones in the sample, around four fifths were seen once. The sequencing sample was made of peripheral blood. The receptors originated from a human donor in a cohort sampled during active COVID-19.

V is TRBV29-1 and J is TRBJ2-1; 8 nucleotides agree with TRBD2. V dropped 6 bases and J dropped 8; count of bases not matched to a gene: 12. The germline gives CDR1 SQVTM, CDR2 ANQGSEA. CDR3 length equals 14 residues. CDR3 nucleotide sequence: TGCAGCGTAATTAGCGGGGCGGCGAGGGATGAGCAGTTCTTC. Its protein is CSVISGAARDEQFF.

This clone showed up just a few times. The V call is TRBV5-1, the J call TRBJ1-1; no clear D. From germline, CDR1 is SGHRS and CDR2 YFSETQ. CDR3 length equals 13 residues. With 7 bases removed from V and 1 base from J, the gap between germline ends came to 11 bases. The CDR3 DNA follows: TGCGCCAGCGCCTACACGGGGAACACTGAAGCTTTCTTT. Translation: CASAYTGNTEAFF.

The CDR3 region is CASRKRSNQPQHF. For the CDR3, the DNA is TGTGCCAGCAGGAAACGGAGCAATCAGCCCCAGCATTTT. The chain employs TRBV28 and TRBJ1-5; D unclear. The germline gives CDR1 MDHEN, CDR2 SYDVKM. The germline V and J ends were trimmed by 6 bases and 1 base, with 7 bases remaining between them. This CDR3 region has 13 residues.

The gene calls are TRBV16 and TRBJ2-5; unclear D gene. CDR1 KGHSY and CDR2 FQNENV come from the germline V gene. Trimming shortened V by 0 bases and J by 2 bases, and 7 bases separated the two germline ends. The CDR3 contains 14 residues. The CDR3 spells CASSQSYQQETQYF. The CDR3 bases are TGTGCCAGCAGCCAATCCTACCAACAAGAGACCCAGTACTTC. Full variable domain (remainder filled in from reference TRBV16 and TRBJ2-5): GEEVAQTPKHLVRGEGQKAKLYCAPIKGHSYVFWYQQVLKNEFKFLISFQNENVFDETGMPKERFSAKCLPNSPCSLEIQATKLEDSAVYFCASSQSYQQETQYFGPGTRLLVL.

The chain links TRBV7-9 to TRBJ1-1, with TRBD1 as a possible D gene (5 bases). This CDR3 spans 14 amino acids. CDR1 and CDR2 from the germline V gene are SEHNR and FQNEAQ (reference sequence). The V gene lost 2 bases and the J gene lost 2 bases, with 9 bases spanning the gap. CDR3 residues: CASSLTQGNTEAFF. In DNA, the CDR3 is TGTGCCAGCAGCTTAACTCAGGGAAACACTGAAGCTTTCTTT. The entire variable domain, with the rest obtained from reference TRBV7-9 and TRBJ1-1, is as follows: DTGVSQNPRHKITKRGQNVTFRCDPISEHNRLYWYRQTLGQGPEFLTYFQNEAQLEKSRLLSDRFSAERPKGSFSTLEIQRTEQGDSAMYLCASSLTQGNTEAFFGQGTRLTVV.

This clone was seen only once. The genes are TRBV5-1 and TRBJ1-5; the match to TRBD1 covers 7 bases. Losses at the gene ends were 4 bases for V and 3 bases for J; bases not matched to a gene: 7. The CDR3 runs to 15 residues. The V gene's germline CDR1 is SGHRS and CDR2 YFSETQ. The CDR3 nucleotides are TGCGCCAGCAGCGCGACAGGGAATAACAATCAGCCCCAGCATTTT. The encoded protein is CASSATGNNNQPQHF.

This chain uses TRBV3-1 (or the pseudogene TRBV3-2) with TRBJ1-1; 7 bases line up with TRBD1. This CDR3 has 17 amino acids. Germline values: CDR1 LGHDT, CDR2 YNNKEL (reference sequence). The trim removed 4 bases at V and 2 bases at J, leaving 13 bases unmatched. CDR3 residues: CASSRRFGQDGNTEAFF. The CDR3 coding sequence is TGTGCCAGCAGCCGCCGGTTCGGACAGGATGGAAACACTGAAGCTTTCTTT.

This chain joins TRBV7-2 and TRBJ2-1; 10 bases line up with TRBD2. J gave up 9 bases and V 5 bases, and 7 bases lay outside the gene matches. This CDR3 contains 14 residues. Germline values: CDR1 SGHTA, CDR2 FQGNSA. This chain's CDR3 is CASSTSGTNGEQFF. The CDR3 nucleotides are TGTGCCAGCAGCACTAGCGGGACAAATGGTGAGCAGTTCTTC.

The V call is TRBV27, the J call TRBJ1-1, with D tentatively TRBD1 (5 bases). The V and J ends lost 6 bases and 4 bases respectively, with 21 bases between them. CDR1 MNHEY and CDR2 SMNVEV come from the germline V gene (reference sequence). The CDR3 loop spans 16 amino acids. As DNA, the CDR3 is TGTGCCAGCAGACAGCCGCAGGGTCCTAAAATCACTGAAGCTTTCTTT. The encoded protein is CASRQPQGPKITEAFF.

In its sample, this clone was seen once. This chain uses TRBV4-2 with TRBJ2-2; 8 bases agree with TRBD1. Germline V gene sequence: CDR1 LGHNA, CDR2 YNFKEQ. CDR3 size: 16 residues. Trimming at V came to 1 base and at J to 5 bases, leaving 6 bases not matched to a gene. The CDR3 reads CASSQAQQGGTGELFF. The CDR3 DNA is TGTGCCAGCAGCCAAGCCCAACAGGGGGGAACCGGGGAGCTGTTTTTT.

This clone showed up just once. The V and J genes are TRBV18 and TRBJ1-2; TRBD1 matches at 8 bases. Losses at the gene ends were 3 bases for V and 6 bases for J; bases not matched to a gene: 9. Looked up from germline, CDR1 is KGHSH and CDR2 is LQKENI. The CDR3 extends over 15 amino acids. The CDR3 bases are TGTGCCAGCTCACCGGATCGACAGGGGTCGGATGGCTACACCTTC. As protein: CASSPDRQGSDGYTF.

This sequence joins TRBV7-8 and TRBJ1-1; 7 bases are shared with TRBD1. CDR3 size: 15 residues. Germline CDR1 and CDR2: SGHVS and FQNEAQ. V dropped 6 bases and J dropped 0; count of bases not matched to a gene: 7. The CDR3 is CASRVRGPMNTEAFF. The CDR3 region has the DNA TGTGCCAGCAGAGTAAGGGGGCCGATGAACACTGAAGCTTTCTTT.

The chain uses TRBV10-3 and TRBJ2-1, with 10 bases fitting TRBD1. With V trimmed by 4 bases and J by 0 bases, 0 bases remained unmatched. CDR3 length: 15 amino acids. The V gene's germline CDR1 is ENHRY and CDR2 SYGVKD. Here the CDR3 DNA reads TGTGCCATCAGTGGGACAGGGGGCTCCTACAATGAGCAGTTCTTC. This sequence encodes CAISGTGGSYNEQFF.

The V and J genes are TRBV20-1 and TRBJ2-7, with D possibly matching TRBD1 (6 bases). V was clipped by 5 bases and J by 2 bases, with 7 bases between them. The CDR3 sequence is 11 residues long. Germline-derived CDR1 and CDR2 are DFQATT and SNEGSKA (reference sequence). CDR3 in amino acids: CSAQGPYEQYF. The CDR3 nucleotides are TGCAGTGCTCAGGGGCCCTACGAGCAGTACTTC.

Here the CDR3 DNA reads TGTGCCAGCAGAACAACGCGGACGGAGGATGCCTCAAGCCACACCATATATTTT. The encoded protein is CASRTTRTEDASSHTIYF. This chain links TRBV7-2 with TRBJ1-3; D is unresolved. The germline V gene encodes CDR1 SGHTA and CDR2 FQGNSA. Trimming took off 6 bases at V and 8 bases at J, with 29 bases between the two ends. This CDR3 has 18 amino acids.

The CDR3 DNA reads as TGTGCCATCAGTGGTCTGGGGGCGGACACTGAAGCTTTCTTT. As protein: CAISGLGADTEAFF. The chain links TRBV10-3 to TRBJ1-1; D is perhaps TRBD1 (6 bases). Germline CDR1 and CDR2: ENHRY and SYGVKD. The germline V and J ends were trimmed by 4 bases and 3 bases, with 12 bases remaining between them. CDR3 length: 14 residues.

The V call is TRBV7-3, the J call TRBJ2-2; 11 bases line up with TRBD2. This CDR3 comprises 17 residues. The germline gives CDR1 SGHTA, CDR2 FQGTGA. V dropped 5 bases and J dropped 0; count of bases not matched to a gene: 5. The CDR3 nucleotides read TGTGCCAGCAGCCCAGGGACTAGCGGCTCGAACACCGGGGAGCTGTTTTTT. Translation: CASSPGTSGSNTGELFF. The complete variable domain, with remaining parts taken from reference TRBV7-3 and TRBJ2-2, reads GAGVSQTPSNKVTEKGKYVELRCDPISGHTALYWYRQSLGQGPEFLIYFQGTGAADDSGLPNDRFFAVRPEGSVSTLKIQRTERGDSAVYLCASSPGTSGSNTGELFFGEGSRLTVL.

This clone was counted between two and nine times. The rearrangement joins TRBV18 to TRBJ1-1, with 7 positions matching TRBD1. The V segment lost 6 bases and the J segment 3 bases; nucleotides outside the gene matches: 7. The length of the CDR3 is 14 residues. Germline CDR1 reads KGHSH; CDR2 reads LQKENI. The CDR3 spells CASSQRQGDTEAFF. Written as DNA, the CDR3 is TGTGCCAGCTCCCAAAGACAGGGCGACACTGAAGCTTTCTTT.

The genes are TRBV7-9 and TRBJ2-1; D is possibly TRBD1 (5 bases). There are 14 residues in the CDR3. Germline V CDR1 and CDR2: SEHNR, FQNEAQ (reference sequence). The ends were cut back, 5 bases at V and 9 bases at J, with 17 bases in the middle. In nucleotides, the CDR3 is TGTGCCAGCAGCCGGATTCAGGGTTTTAGTGAGCAGTTCTTC. Residues: CASSRIQGFSEQFF.

This chain joins TRBV18 and TRBJ2-3; 11 nucleotides align to TRBD1. Trimming at V came to 6 bases and at J to 5 bases, leaving 7 bases not matched to a gene. This CDR3 spans 15 amino acids. Germline V gives CDR1 KGHSH, CDR2 LQKENI. CDR3 loop: CASSRRDRGVDTQYF. For the CDR3, the DNA is TGTGCCAGCTCTCGCCGGGACAGGGGGGTAGATACGCAGTATTTT.

Notes on this clone: At one of its ends the junction is not consistent with the germline gene, which may arise from a read error. This chain links TRBV7-7 with TRBJ2-7, with 7 positions matching TRBD1. The germline CDR1 and CDR2 sequences are SSHAT and FNYEAQ (reference sequence). CDR3 length: 14 residues. CDR3 bases: TGTGCTAGCAGCTTAGAACAGGGGTCCTACGAGCAGTACTTC. This translates into CASSLEQGSYEQYF.

The chain links TRBV2 to TRBJ2-3; 14 bases are shared with TRBD2. The CDR3 runs to 14 residues. V dropped 10 bases and J dropped 3; count of bases not matched to a gene: 3. Germline V gene sequence: CDR1 SNHLY, CDR2 FYNNEI. CDR3 protein: CATGLAGGTDTQYF. The CDR3 region has the DNA TGTGCCACCGGACTAGCGGGGGGTACAGATACGCAGTATTTT.

The rearrangement links TRBV19 to TRBJ1-6; D gene uncertain. Trimming pared 11 bases from V and 7 bases from J, leaving 15 bases between. Germline loops: CDR1 LNHDA, CDR2 SQIVND (reference sequence). CDR3 length: 13 residues. The CDR3 sequence is CASRETRNSPLHF. DNA of the CDR3: TGTGCCTCGAGGGAGACAAGAAATTCACCCCTCCACTTT.

The V call is TRBV6-2 or TRBV6-3, the J call TRBJ1-1; TRBD1 matches 8 bases. Germline lookup yields CDR1 MNHEY and CDR2 SVGEGT. V shed 2 bases and J 8 bases; nucleotides not matched to a gene: 10. This CDR3 spans 15 amino acids. Written as DNA, the CDR3 is TGTGCCAGCAGTTACGCGAGGACAGGGAAGGTCGAAGCTTTCTTT. Translation: CASSYARTGKVEAFF.

The chain links TRBV7-8 to TRBJ2-7; D is possibly TRBD2 (5 bases). This CDR3 region has 14 residues. V lost 4 bases and J lost 5, with 15 bases in between. Germline CDR1 is SGHVS and CDR2 is FQNEAQ. This CDR3 is CASSSYDTGNEQYF. CDR3 sequence (DNA): TGTGCCAGCAGCTCCTATGACACGGGGAACGAGCAGTACTTC.

V is TRBV5-1 and J is TRBJ2-3; D uncertain. The CDR3 is 14 residues long. CDR1 and CDR2 from the germline V gene are SGHRS and YFSETQ. The V and J ends lost 0 bases and 6 bases respectively, with 11 bases between them. The CDR3 loop is CASSLDSPRDTQYF. The CDR3 nucleotides are TGCGCCAGCAGCTTGGACAGCCCCCGGGATACGCAGTATTTT.

The gene calls are TRBV4-2 and TRBJ2-7; 11 bases match TRBD1. V shed 2 bases, J shed 4 bases, and the junction held 4 bases outside the gene matches. The germline CDR1 and CDR2 sequences are LGHNA and YNFKEQ. The CDR3 totals 15 residues. CDR3 in amino acids: CASSQRTGGEYEQYF. DNA of the CDR3: TGTGCCAGCAGCCAACGGACAGGGGGCGAATACGAGCAGTACTTC.